The clone carrying this T cell receptor (beta chain) was counted many times. This entry comes from a study of T-cell reconstitution after alpha-beta-depleted transplantation in children. Unique molecular identifiers tagged the TCRbeta library. TCRdb re-called the PCR reads through MiXCR, storing one row per CDR3 protein. The table shows about 610,000 distinct CDR3 sequences, with roughly a tenth occurring only once. The V gene's germline CDR1 is SQVTM and CDR2 ANQGSEA. The CDR3 spans 13 residues. The J segment lost 4 bases and the V segment lost 4 bases, leaving 6 bases of the junction unmatched. The V call is TRBV29-1, the J call TRBJ1-1; 7 bases fit TRBD1. The sequencing used PBMCs from the stem cell graft donor, collected from the stem cell graft. The TCR comes from a human donor who donated a stem cell graft to a child with acute myeloid leukemia. The CDR3 sequence: CSVGQAGGTEAFF. The CDR3 bases are TGCAGCGTTGGTCAAGCAGGGGGCACTGAAGCTTTCTTT.